A single sample gave rise to the 7 T cell receptor beta chains below, sequenced in a study of vaccination and CD4 T cells after COVID-19. The treatment: approximately nine-day PBMC culture with coronavirus spike peptide pools or control peptides (ViraFEST assay). CD4+ T cells that had been cultured provided DNA sequenced with the Oncomine TCR Beta short-read assay. TCRdb redid the calling of the PCR reads with MiXCR, one entry per CDR3 protein. This repertoire shows around 15,000 distinct CDR3 sequences, less than 55% found once; its top ten account for around 15%. These receptors are not linked to any known antigen. Sequenced: CD4+ T cells from blood, cultured in vitro. The origin of the receptors is a human donor who had recovered from COVID-19.

This clonotype has more than one count but fewer than ten. The chain has TRBV20-1 and TRBJ2-3, with a weak D call TRBD2 (5 bases). CDR1 DFQATT and CDR2 SNEGSKA come from the germline V gene (reference sequence). The CDR3 sequence is 15 residues long. Deletions cut 6 bases from V and 0 bases from J, with 16 bases between. Here the CDR3 DNA reads TGCAGTGCCTTTAAGCGGAAATCTAGCACAGATACGCAGTATTTT. Translation: CSAFKRKSSTDTQYF.

The rearrangement links TRBV11-2 to TRBJ2-7, with 9 bases lining up with TRBD1. The V gene's germline CDR1 is SGHAT and CDR2 FQNNGV. Trimming at V came to 5 bases and at J to 3 bases, leaving 5 bases not matched to a gene. The CDR3 length is 14 residues. CDR3 sequence reads: CASSPGQGIYEQYF. For the CDR3, the DNA is TGTGCCAGCAGCCCCGGACAGGGGATCTACGAGCAGTACTTC.

The chain couples TRBV11-2 to TRBJ2-7; D may correspond to TRBD1 or TRBD2 (7 bases each). Germline loops: CDR1 SGHAT, CDR2 FQNNGV. The length of the CDR3 is 13 residues. V was trimmed by 6 bases and J by 6 bases, leaving 15 bases between them. This chain's CDR3 is CASSGGRGGEQYF. The CDR3 coding sequence is TGTGCCAGCAGTGGGGGCAGGGGGGGCGAGCAGTACTTC.

The chain employs TRBV6-5 and TRBJ1-3; the match to TRBD1 covers 7 bases. The trim removed 4 bases at V and 8 bases at J, leaving 5 bases unmatched. This CDR3 spans 13 amino acids. Germline-derived CDR1 and CDR2 are MNHEY and SVGAGI. The CDR3 DNA reads as TGTGCCAGCAGTTCGACAGGGAAAGACACCATATATTTT. This encodes CASSSTGKDTIYF.

In this sample, this clonotype turned up once. V and J are TRBV7-2 and TRBJ1-1, with unresolved D. V lost 0 bases and J 2 bases, leaving 7 bases between the germline ends. The germline V gene encodes CDR1 SGHTA and CDR2 FQGNSA. The CDR3 is made up of 14 amino acids. CDR3 coding DNA: TGTGCCAGCAGCTTAGCCCCACTTAACACTGAAGCTTTCTTT. Translating gives CASSLAPLNTEAFF.

The chain combines TRBV6-1 with TRBJ2-1; D gene ambiguous. CDR1 and CDR2 from the germline V gene are MNHNS and SASEGT. The CDR3 has 16 amino acids. V lost 7 bases and J 1 base, leaving 17 bases between the germline ends. In nucleotides, the CDR3 is TGTGCCAGCACCCTGGGATTAGTCATTTCCTACAATGAGCAGTTCTTC. It encodes CASTLGLVISYNEQFF.

This clonotype was seen more than once but under ten times. This chain links TRBV7-9 with TRBJ2-3, with 7 bases lining up with TRBD1. The V gene end was trimmed by 2 bases and the J gene end by 5 bases; junction bases not matched to a gene: 10. Per germline, CDR1 SEHNR and CDR2 FQNEAQ (reference sequence). CDR3 size: 16 residues. The DNA of the CDR3 is TGTGCCAGCAGCTTATCCCGGACAGGAGCCCAAGATACGCAGTATTTT. Residues: CASSLSRTGAQDTQYF.